One and the same sample provided the 24 T cell receptor beta chains below, sequenced in a study of cytomegalovirus exposure and HLA in healthy donors. The PCR made use of 60 Vbeta and 13 Jbeta primers. This table comes from immunoSEQ multiplex PCR, and its TCRdb copy is limited to in-frame clones, with some not included. This table holds about 120,000 clones, approximately 72% found once. The sequenced material came from PBMCs. The source of these receptors is a man aged 18-30 years in good health and CMV-seronegative.

As DNA, the CDR3 is TGTGCCAGCAGCCAACAGGGACTAGGGACTGAAGCTTTCTTT. Translating gives CASSQQGLGTEAFF. The chain is built from TRBV14 and TRBJ1-1; maybe TRBD1 (5 bases). CDR1 is SGHDN and CDR2 is FVKESK in the germline V gene. Trimming took 2 bases from V and 5 from J, leaving 12 bases between them. The CDR3 runs 14 residues.

The CDR3 sequence: CASSGGQGGNQPQHF. In DNA, the CDR3 is TGTGCCAGCAGCGGTGGGCAGGGCGGCAATCAGCCCCAGCATTTT. V gene TRBV7-9 combines with J gene TRBJ1-5; a possible D gene is TRBD1 (5 bases). The CDR3 has 15 amino acids. With 5 bases removed from V and 2 bases from J, the gap between germline ends came to 13 bases. Germline CDR1 is SEHNR and CDR2 is FQNEAQ (reference sequence).

This clone was seen a handful of times. The chain joins TRBV2 to TRBJ1-4; D gene uncertain. CDR1 is SNHLY, CDR2 FYNNEI, per germline. V gave up 7 bases and J gave up 5 bases, with 14 bases separating them. The CDR3 has 14 amino acids. The CDR3 DNA reads TGTGCCAGCATAAGAACAGCCCAGAATGAAAAACTGTTTTTT. It encodes CASIRTAQNEKLFF.

The chain joins TRBV5-4 to TRBJ2-3; TRBD2 matches at 9 bases. Germline V CDR1 and CDR2: SGHNT, YYREEE (reference sequence). The CDR3 length is 15 residues. Trimming cost V 3 bases and J 1 base; bases outside gene matches: 3. This chain's CDR3 is CASSSSGKRTDTQYF. CDR3 coding DNA: TGTGCCAGCAGCTCTAGCGGGAAGCGCACAGATACGCAGTATTTT.

The chain couples TRBV5-6 to TRBJ2-3; the D gene is possibly TRBD1 (6 bases). Germline CDR1 reads SGHDT; CDR2 reads YYEEEE. The CDR3 is 15 residues long. V was trimmed by 1 base and J by 4 bases, leaving 13 bases between them. In DNA, the CDR3 is TGTGCCAGCAGCTTGAACGGTGAGGGGGCAGATACGCAGTATTTT. Translated, it gives CASSLNGEGADTQYF. Full variable domain (missing parts from reference TRBV5-6 and TRBJ2-3): DAGVTQSPTHLIKTRGQQVTLRCSPKSGHDTVSWYQQALGQGPQFIFQYYEEEERQRGNFPDRFSGHQFPNYSSELNVNALLLGDSALYLCASSLNGEGADTQYFGPGTRLTVL.

This chain links TRBV27 with TRBJ2-5, with 7 nucleotides matching TRBD1. The DNA end lines up better with TRBJ2-7; the J call may be wrong. Looked up from germline, CDR1 is MNHEY and CDR2 is SMNVEV (reference sequence). The CDR3 is 13 amino acids. In nucleotides, the CDR3 is TGTGCCAGCAGTTCCCCGGACAGGTACGAGCAGTACTTC. Protein product: CASSSPDRYEQYF.

This CDR3 reads CASSFTDTNTEAFF. For the CDR3, the DNA is TGCGCCAGCAGCTTTACTGACACGAACACTGAAGCTTTCTTT. The rearrangement joins TRBV5-1 to TRBJ1-1; no firm D call. CDR1 is SGHRS, CDR2 YFSETQ, per germline. This CDR3 has 14 residues. V was trimmed by 2 bases and J by 1 base, leaving 9 bases between them.

This chain links TRBV7-2 with TRBJ2-5; the match to TRBD2 covers 8 bases. This CDR3 has 13 amino acids. Germline assignment: CDR1 SGHTA and CDR2 FQGNSA. V was clipped by 7 bases and J by 1 base; unmatched bases: 2. CDR3 nucleotides: TGTGCCAGCACCGGGGGGGGCCAAGAGACCCAGTACTTC. Protein product: CASTGGGQETQYF.

The chain links TRBV5-4 to TRBJ2-3, with 12 bases aligning to TRBD2. Unmatched junction bases numbered 9, after V lost 4 bases and J lost 3 bases. Per the germline V gene, CDR1 is SGHNT and CDR2 is YYREEE (reference sequence). The CDR3 is made up of 17 amino acids. The CDR3 reads CASSLRLAGAGTDTQYF. CDR3 in DNA: TGTGCCAGCAGCCTTCGACTAGCGGGGGCCGGGACAGATACGCAGTATTTT.

The rearrangement uses TRBV15 and TRBJ2-7, with D maybe TRBD2 (5 bases). In germline, CDR1 is LNHNV, CDR2 YYDKDF (reference sequence). CDR3 length: 14 amino acids. V was shortened by 0 bases and J by 6 bases, with 12 bases between the two germline ends. CDR3 DNA sequence: TGTGCCACCAGCAGAGATCTCGAGGGAAGCGAGCAGTACTTC. This sequence encodes CATSRDLEGSEQYF.

This chain links TRBV6-6 with TRBJ1-5, with D unresolved. The germline gives CDR1 MNHNY, CDR2 SVGAGI (reference sequence). The CDR3 length is 16 residues. V lost 5 bases and J lost 5, with 19 bases in between. As DNA, the CDR3 is TGTGCCAGCAGTCCGCCCAGGATCAGGAGGGATCAGCCCCAGCATTTT. Amino acids: CASSPPRIRRDQPQHF.

Here the CDR3 reads CASLPRDRVYTEAFF. The CDR3 coding sequence is TGTGCCAGCCTCCCTAGGGACAGGGTTTACACTGAAGCTTTCTTT. The chain recombines TRBV28 with TRBJ1-1; 9 nucleotides line up with TRBD1. This CDR3 is built from 15 residues. Losses at the gene ends were 8 bases for V and 3 bases for J; bases not matched to a gene: 10. In germline, CDR1 is MDHEN, CDR2 SYDVKM.

The chain employs TRBV6-5 and TRBJ2-7; tentatively, D is TRBD2 (6 bases). The CDR3 runs 12 residues. With 7 bases removed from V and 7 bases from J, the gap between germline ends came to 14 bases. CDR1 MNHEY and CDR2 SVGAGI come from the germline V gene. The CDR3, as DNA: TGTGCCAGCAATTCTTTCGGGAGAGAGCAGTACTTC. Encoded protein: CASNSFGREQYF.

With respect to this clone: One junction end disagrees with the germline gene, perhaps due to a read error. The chain recombines TRBV30 with TRBJ1-1; a possible D gene is TRBD1 (5 bases). This CDR3 contains 15 residues. Germline CDR1 reads GTSNPN; CDR2 reads SVGIG (reference sequence). The CDR3 loop is CARSVGLEPNTEAFF. CDR3 nucleotide sequence: TGTGCCCGGAGTGTGGGGCTAGAGCCGAACACTGAAGCTTTCTTT.

The rearrangement links TRBV28 to TRBJ1-2; 9 bases match TRBD1. This CDR3 spans 15 amino acids. V shed 6 bases, J shed 5 bases, and the junction held 10 bases outside the gene matches. CDR1 MDHEN and CDR2 SYDVKM come from the germline V gene. The CDR3 nucleotides are TGTGCCAGCAGCCCGGGACAGGGAAGGGTTTATGGCTACACCTTC. Its protein is CASSPGQGRVYGYTF.

There are a few counts of this clone. The chain recombines TRBV28 with TRBJ2-2; D remains ambiguous. V dropped 2 bases and J dropped 7 bases, with 2 bases sitting between them. This CDR3 comprises 11 residues. Germline CDR1 MDHEN, CDR2 SYDVKM. This chain's CDR3 is CASSLLGELFF. The CDR3 DNA reads TGTGCCAGCAGTTTACTCGGGGAGCTGTTTTTT.

V gene TRBV27 combines with J gene TRBJ2-2; 7 bases are shared with TRBD2. Trimming cost V 1 base and J 5 bases; bases outside gene matches: 7. The CDR3 spans 16 residues. Germline V gene sequence: CDR1 MNHEY, CDR2 SMNVEV (reference sequence). The CDR3 sequence is CASSLWRQGGTGELFF. The CDR3 bases are TGTGCCAGCAGTTTATGGCGGCAGGGAGGGACCGGGGAGCTGTTTTTT.

About this clone: This sample also contains other DNA sequences that code for the same CDR3. The gene calls are TRBV2 and TRBJ2-6; no firm D call. Germline CDR1 is SNHLY and CDR2 is FYNNEI. Trimming left V 2 bases short and J 1 base short, with 6 bases between. The CDR3 consists of 15 residues. Here the CDR3 reads CASSEMRSGANVLTF. DNA of the CDR3: TGTGCCAGCAGTGAAATGCGTTCTGGGGCCAACGTCCTGACTTTC. The complete variable domain, with remaining parts taken from reference TRBV2 and TRBJ2-6, reads EPEVTQTPSHQVTQMGQEVILRCVPISNHLYFYWYRQILGQKVEFLVSFYNNEISEKSEIFDDQFSVERPDGSNFTLKIRSTKLEDSAMYFCASSEMRSGANVLTFGAGSRLTVL.

This chain joins TRBV5-1 and TRBJ2-6, with TRBD2 matching over 8 bases. This CDR3 is built from 16 residues. Germline V gene data show CDR1 as SGHRS and CDR2 as YFSETQ. V lost 5 bases, J lost 2 bases, and 6 bases stayed unmatched. CDR3 bases: TGCGCCAGCAGGGGACTAGTTTCGACTGGGGCCAACGTCCTGACTTTC. The encoded protein is CASRGLVSTGANVLTF. The full variable domain, in which reference TRBV5-1 and TRBJ2-6 provide the parts outside the CDR3, is KAGVTQTPRYLIKTRGQQVTLSCSPISGHRSVSWYQQTPGQGLQFLFEYFSETQRNKGNFPGRFSGRQFSNSRSEMNVSTLELGDSALYLCASRGLVSTGANVLTFGAGSRLTVL.

Details on this clone: Additional DNA sequences in this sample encode the identical CDR3. The chain has TRBV4-1 and TRBJ2-1; 9 positions agree with TRBD2. Germline CDR1 MGHRA, CDR2 YSYEKL. V trimming: 1 base; J trimming: 4 bases; junction bases outside the gene matches: 8. The CDR3 spans 17 residues. CDR3 nucleotide sequence: TGCGCCAGCAGCCAAGTCATGACTAGCGGAGCGTACAATGAGCAGTTCTTC. Translation: CASSQVMTSGAYNEQFF.

This chain uses TRBV18 with TRBJ2-7; 9 nucleotides align to TRBD2. V lost 4 bases to trimming and J lost 5 bases; unmatched junction nucleotides: 3. This CDR3 comprises 13 residues. Germline V gene data show CDR1 as KGHSH and CDR2 as LQKENI. CDR3 DNA: TGTGCCAGCTCACTAGCGGGGGTCGACGAGCAGTACTTC. This sequence encodes CASSLAGVDEQYF.

This chain joins TRBV6-5 and TRBJ1-5; D uncertain. Germline V gene lookup returns CDR1 MNHEY and CDR2 SVGAGI. The V end was cut by 0 bases, the J end by 5 bases, with 14 bases between. The CDR3 sequence is 16 residues long. The CDR3 coding sequence is TGTGCCAGCAGTTACTCGGAGGGCAAAAGGGATCAGCCCCAGCATTTT. It specifies CASSYSEGKRDQPQHF.

V and J are TRBV6-4 and TRBJ2-3; TRBD2 might be the D (5 bases). The CDR3 length is 14 residues. V lost 3 bases to trimming and J lost 0 bases, with 7 bases between them. From germline, CDR1 is MRHNA and CDR2 SNTAGT. This CDR3 is CASSESGSTDTQYF. The DNA for the CDR3 is TGTGCCAGCAGTGAATCGGGAAGCACAGATACGCAGTATTTT.

The V call is TRBV6-1, the J call TRBJ2-3, with 7 bases identical to TRBD2. The CDR3 is 15 amino acids. Germline CDR1 reads MNHNS; CDR2 reads SASEGT. Losses at the gene ends were 6 bases for V and 0 bases for J; bases not matched to a gene: 6. CDR3 in DNA: TGTGCCAGCAGGGACCTAGCGGCTAGCACAGATACGCAGTATTTT. Its protein product is CASRDLAASTDTQYF.